This T cell receptor (beta chain) was identified in a study of T cells after yellow fever vaccination. Study-level findings and limits: Subsequent booster samples again held most clones from primary vaccination (just under 98% CD4, roughly 88% CD8).

V gave up 1 base and J gave up 3 bases; unmatched junction bases: 6. The CDR3 runs 17 residues. CDR1 and CDR2 (germline): LGHNA, YSLEER. MiXCR was run by TCRdb on the 5' RACE reads, yielding one entry per CDR3 protein. In the table there are about 30,000 distinct CDR3 sequences, over 5.5% of which are singletons. This chain uses TRBV4-3 with TRBJ2-2, with 9 bases that match TRBD2. Here the sequenced sample was PBMCs, either bulk or a sorted T-cell subset (CD4+, CD8+, memory, or dextramer-sorted; not recorded which), taken on the day of the yellow fever booster vaccination. The TCR was taken from a man aged 25 to 40 who received the YFV17D yellow fever vaccine. The CDR3 DNA is TGCGCCAGCAGCCAAGTTAGGGCGGGGGGGGACACCGGGGAGCTGTTTTTT. This gives the protein CASSQVRAGGDTGELFF.